In this sample, the clone carrying this T cell receptor (beta chain) is medium-sized. Its antigen remains unidentified. The data were taken from a study of T-cell memory formation after mild COVID-19. At the level of the study: The TCR clusters were mostly specific to one donor. Points from the study as a whole: Cross-reactive memory seemingly joined, as some responding clones were found in pre-infection memory.

Barcoded TCR alpha and TCR beta cDNA libraries with UMIs came from 5'RACE using constant-segment primers. TCRdb redid the calling of the 5' RACE reads with MiXCR, one entry per CDR3 protein. This table holds a few hundred thousand distinct CDR3 sequences, around 16% found once. The CDR3 length is 13 residues. The germline gives CDR1 SQVTM, CDR2 ANQGSEA. After removal of 5 bases from V and 7 bases from J, the junction contained 7 bases not matched to a gene. This chain links TRBV29-1 with TRBJ1-4; 7 bases line up with TRBD1. The sample was PBMCs or a T cell subset sorted from them (not recorded which). This TCR was sampled from a man younger than 35 who had mild COVID-19 (a few samples of this study predate the infection). Cell type and time point are not known. CDR3 nucleotides: TGCAGCGTTAGGGACAGCGGAGGTGAAAAACTGTTTTTT. It yields the protein CSVRDSGGEKLFF.